Each of the 32 T cell receptor beta chains below was sequenced from the same sample in a study of vaccination effects on CD4 cells after COVID-19 (dated by TCRdb to 2022 to 2024). After around eleven days of culture, CD4+ T cells were isolated with the EasySep CD4+ T cell isolation kit. These TCRs are of unknown antigen specificity. Libraries came from the immunoSEQ multiplex PCR assay. TCRdb mirrors the immuneACCESS table, restricted to in-frame sequences. Some clones are absent from its copies; in checked studies, under half trace to an unresolved V gene, and the reason for the others is unknown. For this sample the table gives some 50,000 clones, of which about 70% were detected only once. Just over 8.5% of the sample goes to the ten largest clones. The sequences come from CD4+ T cells from PBMCs cultured without peptide, collected before COVID-19 vaccination. Receptors were obtained from a human donor who had a prior SARS-CoV-2 infection.

The V call is TRBV21-1, the J call TRBJ1-6. TRBV21-1 represents a pseudogene. CDR3 size: 20 residues. CDR3 protein: CASSKALVIGLGGPNSPLHF. In DNA form, the CDR3 reads TGTGCCAGCAGCAAAGCGCTCGTTATTGGGTTGGGGGGCCCAAATTCACCCCTCCACTTT.

The genes are TRBV3-1 (or the pseudogene TRBV3-2) and TRBJ2-7; TRBD1 might be the D (5 bases). Germline V lookup: CDR1 LGHDT, CDR2 YNNKEL (reference sequence). The CDR3 sequence is 14 residues long. With 6 bases removed from V and 5 bases from J, the gap between germline ends came to 17 bases. This chain's CDR3 is CASRGPLRSDEQYF. The CDR3 nucleotides read TGTGCCAGCAGGGGGCCCTTGAGGTCGGACGAGCAGTACTTC.

In its sample, this clone was seen once. This chain uses TRBV21-1 with TRBJ2-7; TRBD2 reflects the table's D call only, with no check against the DNA. TRBV21-1 counts as a pseudogene. The CDR3 length is 15 residues. CDR3 sequence: CASSKTGGTPYEQYF. The CDR3 coding sequence is TGTGCCAGCAGCAAAACGGGGGGGACTCCCTACGAGCAGTACTTC.

The genes are TRBV2 and TRBJ2-7; unclear D gene. CDR1 and CDR2 from the germline V gene are SNHLY and FYNNEI. CDR3 length equals 11 residues. The V and J ends lost 7 bases and 2 bases respectively, with 6 bases between them. The CDR3 coding sequence is TGTGCCAGCACTCCTGCCTACGAGCAGTACTTC. Its protein is CASTPAYEQYF.

This chain joins TRBV6-4 and TRBJ2-6; D is uncertain. V was trimmed by 3 bases and J by 2 bases, leaving 5 bases between them. Germline V gene sequence: CDR1 MRHNA, CDR2 SNTAGT. There are 14 residues in the CDR3. CDR3 DNA sequence: TGTGCCAGCAGTGAAAGGGCTGGGGCCAACGTCCTGACTTTC. Translated: CASSERAGANVLTF.

This chain connects TRBV7-2 to TRBJ2-1; 9 nucleotides align to TRBD2. Germline V gives CDR1 SGHTA, CDR2 FQGNSA. The CDR3 consists of 16 residues. J lost 4 bases, V lost 5 bases, and 9 bases had no gene match. The chain's CDR3 is CASSPFGLAGYNEQFF. As DNA, the CDR3 is TGTGCCAGCAGCCCCTTCGGGCTAGCGGGGTACAATGAGCAGTTCTTC.

The genes are TRBV5-1 and TRBJ1-4; D remains unclear. V was cut by 4 bases and J by 6 bases, with 19 bases left in between. From germline, CDR1 is SGHRS and CDR2 YFSETQ. This CDR3 comprises 16 residues. CDR3 sequence (DNA): TGCGCCAGCAGCCAGAGGGCCCACTCGACCTATGAAAAACTGTTTTTT. Its protein is CASSQRAHSTYEKLFF.

This chain joins TRBV18 and TRBJ2-7; D might be TRBD2 (6 bases). The CDR3 spans 15 residues. Trimming removed 0 bases from V and 3 bases from J, with 12 bases in between. Germline CDR1 reads KGHSH; CDR2 reads LQKENI. This CDR3 is CASSPPSRGLYEQYF. CDR3 coding DNA: TGTGCCAGCTCACCACCGTCCCGGGGACTCTACGAGCAGTACTTC.

The CDR3: CASSPSGTSTDTQYF. DNA of the CDR3: TGTGCCAGCAGCCCATCCGGGACGAGCACAGATACGCAGTATTTT. V and J are TRBV7-3 and TRBJ2-3; D is perhaps TRBD1 or TRBD2 (5 bases each). The CDR3 extends over 15 amino acids. Per the germline V gene, CDR1 is SGHTA and CDR2 is FQGTGA. The V end lost 5 bases, the J end lost 0 bases, and 12 bases lay between the germline ends.

This chain joins TRBV6-1 and TRBJ1-2; no clear D gene. CDR1 is MNHNS and CDR2 is SASEGT in the germline V gene. The CDR3 length is 12 residues. Trimming removed 0 bases from V and 8 bases from J, with 7 bases in between. CDR3 loop: CASSEALTGYTF. CDR3 nucleotides: TGTGCCAGCAGTGAAGCGTTGACCGGCTACACCTTC.

The genes are TRBV5-8 and TRBJ2-7, with 7 positions matching TRBD1. Germline-derived CDR1 and CDR2 are SGHTS and YDEGEE. The V segment lost 4 bases and the J segment 5 bases; nucleotides outside the gene matches: 6. This CDR3 has 13 residues. In DNA, the CDR3 is TGTGCCAGCAGCCCGGACAGGTACGACGAGCAGTACTTC. Protein product: CASSPDRYDEQYF.

The chain employs TRBV24-1 and TRBJ2-2, with 8 bases fitting TRBD1. Germline V gives CDR1 KGHDR, CDR2 SFDVKD. V was pared by 1 base and J by 2 bases, with 20 bases of the junction left unmatched. CDR3 length: 22 amino acids. Here the CDR3 reads CATSDFKSRNRDRRENTGELFF. As DNA, the CDR3 is TGTGCCACCAGTGATTTTAAGTCTAGAAACCGGGACAGGAGGGAAAACACCGGGGAGCTGTTTTTT.

The chain has TRBV5-4 and TRBJ2-5; 9 nucleotides align to TRBD2. Germline CDR1 and CDR2: SGHNT and YYREEE (reference sequence). The CDR3 is 16 amino acids. With V trimmed by 2 bases and J by 5 bases, 10 bases remained unmatched. CDR3 sequence reads: CASSLGVAGAGETQYF. In DNA form, the CDR3 reads TGTGCCAGCAGCTTAGGGGTAGCGGGAGCCGGGGAGACCCAGTACTTC.

This clone turned up a few times. The chain combines TRBV28 with TRBJ2-7; D gene ambiguous. There are 11 residues in the CDR3. The V gene lost 2 bases and the J gene lost 3 bases, with 2 bases spanning the gap. CDR1 is MDHEN and CDR2 is SYDVKM in the germline V gene. CDR3 sequence reads: CASSLGYEQYF. In DNA, the CDR3 is TGTGCCAGCAGTTTAGGCTACGAGCAGTACTTC.

This clone was seen just once. The rearrangement links TRBV21-1 to TRBJ2-4; the table gives TRBD1 as D, unverified against the DNA. TRBV21-1 is recorded as a pseudogene. The length of the CDR3 is 16 residues. CDR3 nucleotide sequence: TGTGCCAGCACCTTATTGACAGGGGTTCCCAAAAACATTCAGTACTTC. It specifies CASTLLTGVPKNIQYF.

The chain is built from TRBV4-3 and TRBJ2-7, with TRBD1 matching over 9 bases. Germline CDR1 and CDR2: LGHNA and YSLEER. Trimming removed 0 bases from V and 3 bases from J; junction bases left unmatched: 3. The CDR3 totals 15 residues. CDR3 in DNA: TGCGCCAGCAGCCAAGATGGGACAGGGAACTACGAGCAGTACTTC. Protein: CASSQDGTGNYEQYF.

The rearrangement uses TRBV29-1 and TRBJ2-5; 7 positions match TRBD1. This CDR3 has 13 residues. Germline CDR1 SQVTM, CDR2 ANQGSEA. The trim removed 4 bases at V and 1 base at J, leaving 3 bases unmatched. The CDR3 is CSVAGTAQETQYF. The CDR3 bases are TGCAGCGTTGCAGGGACAGCCCAAGAGACCCAGTACTTC.

V gene TRBV5-5 combines with J gene TRBJ2-3; either TRBD1 or TRBD2 may fit D (5 bases each). In germline, CDR1 is SGHKS, CDR2 YYEKEE (reference sequence). With 2 bases removed from V and 7 bases from J, the gap between germline ends came to 8 bases. This CDR3 comprises 12 residues. CDR3 nucleotides: TGTGCCAGCAGCTTTGAGGGGAATACGCAGTATTTT. As protein: CASSFEGNTQYF.

The V call is TRBV5-8, the J call TRBJ1-2, with 11 bases lining up with TRBD1. CDR3 length: 17 amino acids. Per the germline V gene, CDR1 is SGHTS and CDR2 is YDEGEE. V was clipped by 1 base and J by 5 bases; unmatched bases: 10. CDR3: CASSLRTGGASSYGYTF. The DNA of the CDR3 is TGTGCCAGCAGCTTGCGGACAGGGGGCGCGTCCTCGTATGGCTACACCTTC.

This clone was observed a handful of times. This chain uses TRBV7-2 with TRBJ1-1; D remains ambiguous. The CDR3 sequence is 11 residues long. Trimming removed 3 bases at V and 8 bases at J, with 7 bases between. CDR1 is SGHTA, CDR2 FQGNSA, per germline. The CDR3 DNA reads TGTGCCAGCAGCTTTGGCGTAGAAGCTTTCTTT. This encodes CASSFGVEAFF.

The V call is TRBV28, the J call TRBJ1-2; D is uncertain. Germline CDR1 MDHEN, CDR2 SYDVKM. This CDR3 region has 15 residues. Trimming removed 1 base from V and 2 bases from J, with 11 bases in between. This chain's CDR3 is CASSLSHYENYGYTF. DNA for the CDR3: TGTGCCAGCAGTTTATCCCACTATGAGAACTATGGCTACACCTTC.

The V gene is TRBV30, the J gene TRBJ2-3; TRBD2 matches at 11 bases. The CDR3 runs to 15 residues. The germline CDR1 and CDR2 sequences are GTSNPN and SVGIG (reference sequence). With V trimmed by 4 bases and J by 4 bases, 7 bases remained unmatched. In DNA, the CDR3 is TGTGCCTGGACAATAGCGGGGGGGATATCAGATACGCAGTATTTT. Protein product: CAWTIAGGISDTQYF.

The chain couples TRBV20-1 to TRBJ2-4; no clear D. V lost 3 bases to trimming and J lost 9 bases, with 12 bases between them. The germline gives CDR1 DFQATT, CDR2 SNEGSKA (reference sequence). There are 12 residues in the CDR3. Written as DNA, the CDR3 is TGCAGTGCTAGTCGTGGGGTGGGCATTCAGTACTTC. Protein sequence: CSASRGVGIQYF.

The chain links TRBV13 to TRBJ2-5, with TRBD2 matching 11 bases. The CDR3 is 18 amino acids. V lost 5 bases, J lost 5 bases, and 16 bases stayed unmatched. The germline gives CDR1 PRHDT, CDR2 FYEKMQ (reference sequence). DNA for the CDR3: TGTGCCAGCAGCCCGCGCCCCTCTAGCGGGGGGCTAGGGGAGACCCAGTACTTC. This encodes CASSPRPSSGGLGETQYF.

The chain is built from TRBV19 and TRBJ2-2; TRBD1 matches 8 bases. This CDR3 comprises 14 residues. Germline CDR1 reads LNHDA; CDR2 reads SQIVND (reference sequence). The V and J ends lost 8 bases and 4 bases, in that order; junction bases with no gene match: 6. The CDR3 DNA follows: TGTGCCAGTTCAAACAGGGGGAGCACCGGGGAGCTGTTTTTT. Translation: CASSNRGSTGELFF.

This clone has more than one count but fewer than ten. A junction end diverges from the germline sequence, so it may reflect a read error. V gene TRBV7-7 combines with J gene TRBJ1-3; no clear D. The CDR3 loop spans 13 amino acids. CDR1 is SSHAT and CDR2 is FNYEAQ in the germline V gene (reference sequence). CDR3 coding DNA: TGTGCTAGCAGCTTAGGTCCTGAAAACACCATATATTTT. Protein sequence: CASSLGPENTIYF.

The chain recombines TRBV4-1 with TRBJ2-7; no clear D gene. The germline CDR1 and CDR2 sequences are MGHRA and YSYEKL. The CDR3 extends over 12 amino acids. The germline V and J ends were trimmed by 0 bases and 6 bases, with 6 bases remaining between them. The CDR3 is CASSQDLCEQYF. CDR3 sequence (DNA): TGCGCCAGCAGCCAAGATCTGTGCGAGCAGTACTTC.

This rearrangement joins TRBV15 to TRBJ1-4; 8 bases align to TRBD1. With 5 bases clipped from V and 8 bases from J, the junction kept 4 bases outside the gene matches. Germline-derived CDR1 and CDR2 are LNHNV and YYDKDF (reference sequence). The CDR3 extends over 13 amino acids. The CDR3 DNA is TGTGCCACCAGCTCAGGGGGCCGAGAAAAACTGTTTTTT. Protein: CATSSGGREKLFF. Complete variable domain (other parts from reference TRBV15 and TRBJ1-4): DAMVIQNPRYQVTQFGKPVTLSCSQTLNHNVMYWYQQKSSQAPKLLFHYYDKDFNNEADTPDNFQSRRPNTSFCFLDIRSPGLGDTAMYLCATSSGGREKLFFGSGTQLSVL.

This chain joins TRBV10-3 and TRBJ2-1, with a tentative D call TRBD1 (6 bases). Germline V gene data show CDR1 as ENHRY and CDR2 as SYGVKD. This CDR3 is 14 amino acids long. Trimming took 5 bases from V and 2 from J, leaving 10 bases between them. CDR3: CAISTTGTYNEQFF. The DNA for the CDR3 is TGTGCCATCAGTACCACAGGGACCTACAATGAGCAGTTCTTC.

The V gene is TRBV2, the J gene TRBJ1-3, with D uncertain. CDR1 and CDR2 (germline): SNHLY, FYNNEI. Trimming left V 8 bases short and J 0 bases short, with 11 bases between. This CDR3 spans 14 amino acids. The DNA for the CDR3 is TGTGCCAGCTTGGAACAGCTCTCTGGAAACACCATATATTTT. This gives the protein CASLEQLSGNTIYF.

The chain recombines TRBV29-1 with TRBJ2-5; D is uncertain. The CDR3 consists of 15 residues. V lost 3 bases, J lost 1 base, and 15 bases lay in between. Germline V gene lookup returns CDR1 SQVTM and CDR2 ANQGSEA. CDR3 nucleotides: TGCAGCGTTGAGGGCATGTCAAAGAGCCAAGAGACCCAGTACTTC. This translates into CSVEGMSKSQETQYF.

In its sample, this clone was seen once. V and J are TRBV12-5 and TRBJ1-2; maybe TRBD1 (6 bases). CDR3 length equals 12 residues. The germline V and J ends were trimmed by 3 bases and 6 bases, with 8 bases remaining between them. Germline V gives CDR1 LGHNT, CDR2 FRNRAP. The CDR3 loop reads CASGFRGNGYTF. CDR3 sequence (DNA): TGTGCTAGTGGTTTTAGGGGGAATGGCTACACCTTC.